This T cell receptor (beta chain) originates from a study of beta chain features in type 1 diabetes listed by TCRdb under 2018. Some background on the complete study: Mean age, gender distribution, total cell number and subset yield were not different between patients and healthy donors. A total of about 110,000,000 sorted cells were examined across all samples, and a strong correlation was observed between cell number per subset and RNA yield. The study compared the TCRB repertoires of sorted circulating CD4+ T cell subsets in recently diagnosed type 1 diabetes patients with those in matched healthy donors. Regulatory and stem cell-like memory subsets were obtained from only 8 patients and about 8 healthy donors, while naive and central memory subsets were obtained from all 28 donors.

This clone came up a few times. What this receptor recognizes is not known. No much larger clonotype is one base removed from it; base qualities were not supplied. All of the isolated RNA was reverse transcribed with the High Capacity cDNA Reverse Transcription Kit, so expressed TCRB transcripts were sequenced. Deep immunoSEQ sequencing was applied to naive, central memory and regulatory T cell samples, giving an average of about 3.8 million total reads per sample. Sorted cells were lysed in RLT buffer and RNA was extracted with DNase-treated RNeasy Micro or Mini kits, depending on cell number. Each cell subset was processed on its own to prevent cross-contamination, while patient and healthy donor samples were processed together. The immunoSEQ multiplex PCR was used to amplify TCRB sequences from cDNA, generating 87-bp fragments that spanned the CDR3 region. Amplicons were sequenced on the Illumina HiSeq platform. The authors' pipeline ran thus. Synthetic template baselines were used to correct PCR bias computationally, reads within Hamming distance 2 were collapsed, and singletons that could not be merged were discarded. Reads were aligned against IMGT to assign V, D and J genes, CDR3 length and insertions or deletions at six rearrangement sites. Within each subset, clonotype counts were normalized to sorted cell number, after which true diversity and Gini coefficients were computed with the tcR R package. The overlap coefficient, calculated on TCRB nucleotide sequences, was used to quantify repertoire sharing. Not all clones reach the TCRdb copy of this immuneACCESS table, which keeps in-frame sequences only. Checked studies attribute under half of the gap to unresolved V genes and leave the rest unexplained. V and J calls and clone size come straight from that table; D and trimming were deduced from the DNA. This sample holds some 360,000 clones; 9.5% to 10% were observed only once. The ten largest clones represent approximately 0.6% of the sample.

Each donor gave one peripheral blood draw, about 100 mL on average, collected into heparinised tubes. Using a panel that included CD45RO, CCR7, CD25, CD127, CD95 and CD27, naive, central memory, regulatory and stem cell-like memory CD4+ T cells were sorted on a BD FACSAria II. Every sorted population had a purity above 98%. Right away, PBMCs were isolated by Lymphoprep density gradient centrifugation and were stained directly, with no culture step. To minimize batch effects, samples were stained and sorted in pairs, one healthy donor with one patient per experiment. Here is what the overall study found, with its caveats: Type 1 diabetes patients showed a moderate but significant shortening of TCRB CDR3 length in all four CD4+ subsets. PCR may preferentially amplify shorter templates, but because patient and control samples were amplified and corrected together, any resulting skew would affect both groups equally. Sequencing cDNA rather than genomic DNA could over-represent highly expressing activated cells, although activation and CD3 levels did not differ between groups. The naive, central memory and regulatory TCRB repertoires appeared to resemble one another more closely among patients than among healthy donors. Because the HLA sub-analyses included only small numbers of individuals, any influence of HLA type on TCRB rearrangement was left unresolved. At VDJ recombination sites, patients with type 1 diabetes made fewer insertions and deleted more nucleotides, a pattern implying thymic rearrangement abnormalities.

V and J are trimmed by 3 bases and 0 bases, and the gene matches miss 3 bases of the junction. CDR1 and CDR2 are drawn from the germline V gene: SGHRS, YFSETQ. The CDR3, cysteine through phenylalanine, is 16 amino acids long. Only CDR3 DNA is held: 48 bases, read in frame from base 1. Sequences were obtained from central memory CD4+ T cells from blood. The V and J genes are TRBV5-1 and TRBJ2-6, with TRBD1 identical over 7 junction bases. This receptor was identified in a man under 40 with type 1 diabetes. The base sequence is TGCGCCAGCAGCTCCGGACAGGCCTCTGGGGCCAACGTCCTGACTTTC. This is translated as CASSSGQASGANVLTF.